This T cell receptor beta chain was profiled in a study of T cell repertoires in cytomegalovirus infection. Study information: It was the public TCR beta signatures that indicated both CMV infection and matching HLA type.

Losses at the gene ends were 5 bases for V and 5 bases for J; bases not matched to a gene: 9. Germline V CDR1 and CDR2: MNHEY, SMNVEV (reference sequence). The CDR3 length is 16 residues. As to this clonotype: The antigen remains undetermined.

Study-wide findings and caveats: Cumulative public TCR beta family frequency identified CMV carriers with the relevant HLA. Dominant in the ex vivo response were TCR beta clonotypes restricted by HLA-C and specific for CMV.

TCRdb itself ran the reads through MiXCR, one entry per CDR3 protein. Altogether under 250,000 distinct CDR3 sequences are present, approximately 13% being singletons, with the ten largest covering approximately 1.8%. The specimen was PBMCs. This clonotype was obtained from a human donor in good health (CMV status not recorded). Some clones in this sample may be carry-over from other donors' samples. This chain links TRBV27 with TRBJ2-1, with 10 bases matching TRBD2. CDR3 bases: TGTGCCAGCAGTCCGCGACTAGCGGGTACTCACAATGAGCAGTTCTTC. Its translation: CASSPRLAGTHNEQFF.